This T cell receptor beta chain was identified during a study of blood T cell repertoires in COVID-19. For the study at large: Specimens from acute and convalescent COVID-19 originated in the United States, Italy and Spain. From T cells, B-cell-depleted T cells, or PBMCs came the material, which was cDNA or gDNA.

Germline CDR1 KGHDR, CDR2 SFDVKD. The CDR3 loop spans 12 amino acids. The ends were cut back, 9 bases at V and 2 bases at J, with 9 bases in the middle. The repertoire was sequenced with immunoSEQ multiplex PCR; TCRdb's copy has only in-frame clones and lacks some. The sample yields about 170,000 clones, approximately 79% seen once. This clone was seen just once. The receptor was derived from a woman of 80 years or more with acute or convalescent COVID-19. The chain carries TRBV24-1 and TRBJ1-2; perhaps TRBD1 as D (5 bases). The source material was peripheral blood. In DNA, the CDR3 is TGTGCCACCGCGGGACCGAACTATGGCTACACCTTC. This sequence encodes CATAGPNYGYTF.